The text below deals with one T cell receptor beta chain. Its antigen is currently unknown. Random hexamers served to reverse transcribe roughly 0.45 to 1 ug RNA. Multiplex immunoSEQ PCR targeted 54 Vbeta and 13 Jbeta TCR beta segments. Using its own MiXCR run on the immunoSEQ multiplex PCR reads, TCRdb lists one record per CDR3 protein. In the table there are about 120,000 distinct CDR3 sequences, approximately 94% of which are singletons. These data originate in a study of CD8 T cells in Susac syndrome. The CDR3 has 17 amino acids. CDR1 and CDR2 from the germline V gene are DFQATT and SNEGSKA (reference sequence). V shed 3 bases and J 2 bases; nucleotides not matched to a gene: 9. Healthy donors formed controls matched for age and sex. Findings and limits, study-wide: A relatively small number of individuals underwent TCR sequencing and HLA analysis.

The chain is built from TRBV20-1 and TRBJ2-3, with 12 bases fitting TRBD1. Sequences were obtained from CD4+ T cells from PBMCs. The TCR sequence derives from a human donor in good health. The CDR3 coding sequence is TGCAGTGCTAGCGACTCCGGGACAGGGGGCAACACAGATACGCAGTATTTT. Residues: CSASDSGTGGNTDTQYF.